This T cell receptor beta chain was observed in a study of cytomegalovirus exposure and HLA in healthy donors. Across the whole study: As released early, the data held about 85 million unique TCRs from HLA-typed donors.

The CDR3 is 14 residues long. Germline V lookup: CDR1 SGHKS, CDR2 YYEKEE (reference sequence). With 2 bases clipped from V and 7 bases from J, the junction kept 4 bases outside the gene matches. As concerns this clone: Its antigen remains unknown.

Primers included in the PCR were 60 Vbeta and 13 Jbeta primers. Authors' processing steps: Approximately 87 million unique TCR beta chains, some 11 million shared, were counted in a later analysis. Repertoires were generated with immunoSEQ multiplex PCR, while TCRdb's copy carries only in-frame clones and drops some. The V and J calls and clone size were taken over from that table, and D and trimming were inferred from the DNA. The data contain roughly 120,000 clones, 75% to 90% of them singletons. Study-level points and caveats: Solely CMV serostatus was available to characterize immune exposure.

The sequence was obtained from a man between 50 and 59 years old in good health and CMV-seronegative. The sequencing input was PBMCs. The chain is built from TRBV5-5 and TRBJ1-4; 8 nucleotides match TRBD1. The CDR3 region is CASSFTGGIEKLFF. Written as DNA, the CDR3 is TGTGCCAGCAGCTTTACAGGGGGGATTGAAAAACTGTTTTTT.